This T cell receptor beta chain derives from a study of vaccination and CD4 T cells after COVID-19. Study details: Every culture used as a control got a CEFX pool, an HIV-1 Nef pool, or no peptide.

In regard to this clonotype: Its antigen is unidentified.

The CDR3 extends over 17 amino acids. Germline V gene data show CDR1 as SGHRS and CDR2 as YFSETQ. With 5 bases clipped from V and 1 base from J, the junction kept 7 bases outside the gene matches. Sequencing of the DNA from cultured CD4+ T cells was carried out with the Oncomine TCR Beta short-read assay. Genomic DNA was drawn out of CD4+ T cells grown in culture. TCRdb called the PCR reads again in MiXCR, with one record for every CDR3 protein. The sample has about 6,300 distinct CDR3 sequences; around 34% are singletons. The treatment denotes: roughly ten-day PBMC culture with coronavirus spike peptide pools or control peptides (ViraFEST assay). One should note that the unexposed donor's CD4+ T cells were collected before the COVID-19 pandemic (2011-2018).

The TCR comes from a human donor in good health. The chain uses TRBV5-1 and TRBJ2-3; 13 bases fit TRBD2. The sequenced sample was CD4+ T cells from blood, cultured in vitro. Here the CDR3 DNA reads TGCGCCAGCAGTTCCGGACTAGCGGGAGCGGGCACAGATACGCAGTATTTT. Translated: CASSSGLAGAGTDTQYF.